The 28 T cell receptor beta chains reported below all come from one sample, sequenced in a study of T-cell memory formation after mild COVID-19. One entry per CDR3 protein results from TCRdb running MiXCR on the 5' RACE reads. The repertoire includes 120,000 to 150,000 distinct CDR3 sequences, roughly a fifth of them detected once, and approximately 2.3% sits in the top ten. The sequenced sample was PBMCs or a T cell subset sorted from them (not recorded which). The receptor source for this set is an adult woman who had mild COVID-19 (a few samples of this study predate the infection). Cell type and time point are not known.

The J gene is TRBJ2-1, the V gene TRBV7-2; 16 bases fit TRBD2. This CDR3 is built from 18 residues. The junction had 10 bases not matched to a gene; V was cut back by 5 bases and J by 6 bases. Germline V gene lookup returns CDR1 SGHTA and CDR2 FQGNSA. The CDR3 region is CASSKAGTSGGAANEQFF. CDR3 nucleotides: TGTGCCAGCAGCAAGGCCGGGACTAGCGGGGGGGCGGCCAATGAGCAGTTCTTC.

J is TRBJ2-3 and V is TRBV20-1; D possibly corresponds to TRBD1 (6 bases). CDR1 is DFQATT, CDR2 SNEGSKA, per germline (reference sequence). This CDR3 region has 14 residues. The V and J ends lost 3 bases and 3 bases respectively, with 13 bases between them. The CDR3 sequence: CSARDTRGTDTQYF. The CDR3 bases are TGCAGTGCTAGGGATACGAGGGGGACAGATACGCAGTATTTT.

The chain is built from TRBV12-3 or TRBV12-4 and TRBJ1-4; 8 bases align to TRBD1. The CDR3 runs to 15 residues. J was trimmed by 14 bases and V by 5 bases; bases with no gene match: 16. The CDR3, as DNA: TGTGCCAGCAGTCCCACCCGGGACAGGTCTAGTAGGCTGTTTTTT. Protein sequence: CASSPTRDRSSRLFF.

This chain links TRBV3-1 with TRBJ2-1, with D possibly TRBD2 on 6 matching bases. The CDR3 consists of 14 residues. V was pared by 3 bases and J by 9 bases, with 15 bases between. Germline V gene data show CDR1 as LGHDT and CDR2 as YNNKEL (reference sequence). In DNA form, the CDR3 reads TGTGCCAGCAGCCAGAAGGGACTGGGGAGTGAGCAGTTCTTC. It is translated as CASSQKGLGSEQFF.

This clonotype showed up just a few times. CDR3 sequence reads: CASIQDRSYGYTF. Here the CDR3 DNA reads TGTGCCAGCATCCAGGACAGGAGCTATGGCTACACCTTC. The chain uses TRBV6-1 and TRBJ1-2, with TRBD1 identical over 7 bases. J lost 4 bases, V lost 7 bases, and 6 bases had no gene match. The CDR3 extends over 13 amino acids. Germline V CDR1 and CDR2: MNHNS, SASEGT.

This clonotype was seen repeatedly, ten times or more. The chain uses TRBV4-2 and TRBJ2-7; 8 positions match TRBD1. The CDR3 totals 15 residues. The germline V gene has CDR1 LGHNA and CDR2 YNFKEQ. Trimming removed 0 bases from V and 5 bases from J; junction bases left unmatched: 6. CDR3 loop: CASSQDGTGMDEQYF. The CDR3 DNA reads TGTGCCAGCAGCCAAGACGGGACAGGCATGGACGAGCAGTACTTC.

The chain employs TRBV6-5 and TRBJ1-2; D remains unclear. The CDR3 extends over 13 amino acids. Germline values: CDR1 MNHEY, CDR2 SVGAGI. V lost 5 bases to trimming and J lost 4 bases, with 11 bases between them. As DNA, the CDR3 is TGTGCCAGCAGTCGGGTTTTTTTCTATGGCTACACCTTC. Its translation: CASSRVFFYGYTF.

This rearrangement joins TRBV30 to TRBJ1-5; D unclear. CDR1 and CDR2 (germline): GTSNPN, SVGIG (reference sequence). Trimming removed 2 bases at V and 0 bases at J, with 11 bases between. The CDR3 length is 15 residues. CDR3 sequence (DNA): TGTGCCTGGAGTCGAGGCCAAAATAGCAATCAGCCCCAGCATTTT. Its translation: CAWSRGQNSNQPQHF. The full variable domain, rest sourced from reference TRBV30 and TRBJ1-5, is SQTIHQWPATLVQPVGSPLSLECTVEGTSNPNLYWYRQAAGRGLQLLFYSVGIGQISSEVPQNLSASRPQDRQFILSSKKLLLSDSGFYLCAWSRGQNSNQPQHFGDGTRLSIL.

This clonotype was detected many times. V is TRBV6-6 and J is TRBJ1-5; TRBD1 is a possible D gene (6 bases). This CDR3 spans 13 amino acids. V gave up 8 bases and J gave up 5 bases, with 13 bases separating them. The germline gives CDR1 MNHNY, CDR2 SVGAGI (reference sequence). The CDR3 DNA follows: TGTGCCAGCGACCCAACAGGGCATCAGCCCCAGCATTTT. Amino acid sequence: CASDPTGHQPQHF.

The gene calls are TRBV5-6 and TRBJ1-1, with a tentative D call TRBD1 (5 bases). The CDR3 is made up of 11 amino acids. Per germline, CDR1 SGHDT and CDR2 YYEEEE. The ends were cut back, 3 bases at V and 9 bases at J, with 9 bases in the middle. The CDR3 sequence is CASSWDPQAFF. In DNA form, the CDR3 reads TGTGCCAGCAGCTGGGACCCACAAGCTTTCTTT.

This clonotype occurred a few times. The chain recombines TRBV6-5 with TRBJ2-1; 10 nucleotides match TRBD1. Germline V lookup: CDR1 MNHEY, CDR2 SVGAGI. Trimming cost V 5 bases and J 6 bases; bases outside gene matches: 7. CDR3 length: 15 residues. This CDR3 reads CASSRPGQGFNEQFF. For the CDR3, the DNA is TGTGCCAGCAGTAGACCGGGACAGGGGTTCAATGAGCAGTTCTTC.

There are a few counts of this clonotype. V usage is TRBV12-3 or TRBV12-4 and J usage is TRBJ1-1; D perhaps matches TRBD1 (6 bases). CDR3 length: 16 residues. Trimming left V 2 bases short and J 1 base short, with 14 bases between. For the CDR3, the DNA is TGTGCCAGCAGTTTATCGGCAGGGGCGCAGAACACTGAAGCTTTCTTT. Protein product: CASSLSAGAQNTEAFF.

In DNA form, the CDR3 reads TGTGCCAGCAGCTTAATGGAGCGGGGGAGCTCCTACGAGCAGTACTTC. This sequence encodes CASSLMERGSSYEQYF. This rearrangement joins TRBV7-8 to TRBJ2-7; 8 bases agree with TRBD2. V shed 2 bases, J shed 0 bases, and the junction held 6 bases outside the gene matches. The CDR3 covers 16 residues. Germline CDR1 and CDR2: SGHVS and FQNEAQ.

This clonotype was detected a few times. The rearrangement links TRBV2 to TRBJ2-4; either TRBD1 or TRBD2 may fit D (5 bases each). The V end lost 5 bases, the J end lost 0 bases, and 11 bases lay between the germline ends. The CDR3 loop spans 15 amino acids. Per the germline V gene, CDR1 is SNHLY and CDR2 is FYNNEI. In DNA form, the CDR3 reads TGTGCCAGCAGTAAAGGGGAGATAGCCAAAAACATTCAGTACTTC. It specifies CASSKGEIAKNIQYF. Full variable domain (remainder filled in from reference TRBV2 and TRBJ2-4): EPEVTQTPSHQVTQMGQEVILRCVPISNHLYFYWYRQILGQKVEFLVSFYNNEISEKSEIFDDQFSVERPDGSNFTLKIRSTKLEDSAMYFCASSKGEIAKNIQYFGAGTRLSVL.

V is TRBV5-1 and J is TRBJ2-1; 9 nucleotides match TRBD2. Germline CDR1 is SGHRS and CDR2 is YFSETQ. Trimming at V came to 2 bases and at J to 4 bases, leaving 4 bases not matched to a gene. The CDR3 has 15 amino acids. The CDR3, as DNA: TGCGCCAGCAGCTTTGAACTAGCGGGTTACAATGAGCAGTTCTTC. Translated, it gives CASSFELAGYNEQFF.

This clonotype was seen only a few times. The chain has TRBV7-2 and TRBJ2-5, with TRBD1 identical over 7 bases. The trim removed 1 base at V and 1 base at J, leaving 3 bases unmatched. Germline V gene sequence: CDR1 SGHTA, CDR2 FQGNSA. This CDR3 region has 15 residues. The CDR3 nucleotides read TGTGCCAGCAGCTTAGTAACAGGGGTCCAAGAGACCCAGTACTTC. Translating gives CASSLVTGVQETQYF.

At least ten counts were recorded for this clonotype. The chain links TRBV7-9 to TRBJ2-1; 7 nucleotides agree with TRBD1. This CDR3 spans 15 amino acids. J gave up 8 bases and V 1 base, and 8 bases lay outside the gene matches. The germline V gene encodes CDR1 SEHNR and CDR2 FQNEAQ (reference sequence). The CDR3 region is CASSLGDRERDEQFF. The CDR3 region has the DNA TGTGCCAGCAGCTTAGGTGACAGGGAACGCGATGAGCAGTTCTTC.

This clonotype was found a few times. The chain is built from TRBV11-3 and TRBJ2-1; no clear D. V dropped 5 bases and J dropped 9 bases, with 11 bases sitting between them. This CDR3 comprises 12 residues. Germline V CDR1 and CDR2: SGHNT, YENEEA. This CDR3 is CASSTSLTEQFF. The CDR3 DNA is TGTGCCAGCAGCACATCCCTTACTGAGCAGTTCTTC.

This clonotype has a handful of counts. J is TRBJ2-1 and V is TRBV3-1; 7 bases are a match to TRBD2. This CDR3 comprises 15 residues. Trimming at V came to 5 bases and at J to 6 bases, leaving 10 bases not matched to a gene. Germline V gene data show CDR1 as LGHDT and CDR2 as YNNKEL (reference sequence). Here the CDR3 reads CASSAASGATNEQFF. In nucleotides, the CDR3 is TGTGCCAGCAGCGCCGCGAGCGGGGCCACCAATGAGCAGTTCTTC.

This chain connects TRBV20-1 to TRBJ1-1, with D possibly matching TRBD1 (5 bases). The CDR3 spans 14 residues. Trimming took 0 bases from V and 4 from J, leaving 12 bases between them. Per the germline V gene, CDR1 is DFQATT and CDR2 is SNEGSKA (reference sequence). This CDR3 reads CSARDPGLGTEAFF. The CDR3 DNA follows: TGCAGTGCTAGAGATCCGGGGCTCGGCACTGAAGCTTTCTTT.

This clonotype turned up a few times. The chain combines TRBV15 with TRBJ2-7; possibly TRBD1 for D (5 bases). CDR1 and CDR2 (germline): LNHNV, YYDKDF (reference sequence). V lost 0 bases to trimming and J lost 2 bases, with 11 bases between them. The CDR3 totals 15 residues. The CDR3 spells CATSRDIPGTYEQYF. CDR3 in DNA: TGTGCCACCAGCAGAGATATCCCAGGGACCTACGAGCAGTACTTC.

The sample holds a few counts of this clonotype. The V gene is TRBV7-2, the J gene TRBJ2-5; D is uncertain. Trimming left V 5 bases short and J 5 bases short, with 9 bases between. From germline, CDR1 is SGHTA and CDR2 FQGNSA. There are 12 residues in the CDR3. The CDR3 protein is CASSRSGETQYF. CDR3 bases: TGTGCCAGCAGCCGGAGTGGGGAGACCCAGTACTTC.

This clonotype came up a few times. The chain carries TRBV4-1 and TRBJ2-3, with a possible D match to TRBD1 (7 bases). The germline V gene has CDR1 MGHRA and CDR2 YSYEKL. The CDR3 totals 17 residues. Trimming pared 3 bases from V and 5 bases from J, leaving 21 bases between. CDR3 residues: CASSQNRGGGGVDTQYF. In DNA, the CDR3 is TGCGCCAGCAGCCAGAACCGAGGGGGCGGAGGGGTAGATACGCAGTATTTT.

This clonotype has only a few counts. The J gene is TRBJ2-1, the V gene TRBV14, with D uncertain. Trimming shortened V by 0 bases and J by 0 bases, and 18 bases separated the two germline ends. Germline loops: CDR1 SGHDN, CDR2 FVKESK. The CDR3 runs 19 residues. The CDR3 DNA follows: TGTGCCAGCAGCCAAGATTGGGGTACGCGGTCGAGCTCCTACAATGAGCAGTTCTTC. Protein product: CASSQDWGTRSSSYNEQFF.

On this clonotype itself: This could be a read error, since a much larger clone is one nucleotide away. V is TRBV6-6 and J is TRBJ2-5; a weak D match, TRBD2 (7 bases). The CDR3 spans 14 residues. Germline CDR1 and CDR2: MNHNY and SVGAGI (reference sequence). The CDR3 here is CASSYFGGQETKYF. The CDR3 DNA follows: TGTGCCAGCAGTTACTTCGGGGGGCAAGAGACCAAGTACTTC.

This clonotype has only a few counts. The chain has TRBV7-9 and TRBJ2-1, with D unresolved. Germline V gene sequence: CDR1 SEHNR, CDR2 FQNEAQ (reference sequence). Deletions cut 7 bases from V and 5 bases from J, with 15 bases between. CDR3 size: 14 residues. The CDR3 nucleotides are TGTGCCAGCAACATTGCGGTCGTTCACAATGAGCAGTTCTTC. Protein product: CASNIAVVHNEQFF.

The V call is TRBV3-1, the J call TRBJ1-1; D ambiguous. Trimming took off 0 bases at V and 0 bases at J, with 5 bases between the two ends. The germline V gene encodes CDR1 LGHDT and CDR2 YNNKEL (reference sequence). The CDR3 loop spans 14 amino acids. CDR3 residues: CASSQDRLNTEAFF. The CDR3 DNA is TGTGCCAGCAGCCAAGATCGCCTGAACACTGAAGCTTTCTTT.

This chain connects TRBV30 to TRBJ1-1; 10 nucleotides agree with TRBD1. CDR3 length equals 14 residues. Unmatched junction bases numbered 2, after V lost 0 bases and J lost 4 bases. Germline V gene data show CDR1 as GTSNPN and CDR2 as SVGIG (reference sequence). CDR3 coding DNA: TGTGCCTGGAGTGTACGGACAGGGGGCACTGAAGCTTTCTTT. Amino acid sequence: CAWSVRTGGTEAFF.